Described below is a single TCR beta chain sequence and its context. Its antigen is unknown. This sample was taken from a study of T cells expressing NK-cell markers. CDR1 and CDR2 (germline): MNHNS, SASEGT. The CDR3 runs to 13 residues. Study-level points and caveats: As a fraction of CD8+ T cells, dominant NKG2C+ clonotypes reached about 1.0-7.5% in more than five donors.

Making the TCR beta cDNA relied on 5'RACE template switching with UMIs. For each CDR3 protein, TCRdb gives one entry from its re-call of the 5' RACE reads, without DNA. This sample's table reports about 410,000 distinct CDR3 sequences. The gene calls are TRBV6-1 and TRBJ1-1. Sequencing was done on a sample of blood T cells: a sorted CD56 or NKG2C T cell subset, CD4+ or CD8+ T cells, or bulk PBMC T cells (not recorded which). This sequence was found in a woman between 45 and 65 years old in good health. The CDR3 is CTPSVDGNTEAFF.